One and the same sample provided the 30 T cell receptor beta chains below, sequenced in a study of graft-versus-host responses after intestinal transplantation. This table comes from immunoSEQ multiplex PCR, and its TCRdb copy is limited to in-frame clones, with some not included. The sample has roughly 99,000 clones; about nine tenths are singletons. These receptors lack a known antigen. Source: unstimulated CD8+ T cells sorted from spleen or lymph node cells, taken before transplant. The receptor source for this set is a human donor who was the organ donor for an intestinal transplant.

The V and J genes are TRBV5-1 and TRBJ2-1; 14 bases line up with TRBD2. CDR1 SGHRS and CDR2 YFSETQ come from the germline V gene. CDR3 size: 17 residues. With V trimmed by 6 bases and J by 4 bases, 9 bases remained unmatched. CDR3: CASKGLAGEHPYNEQFF. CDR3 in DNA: TGCGCCAGCAAGGGACTAGCGGGAGAGCACCCTTACAATGAGCAGTTCTTC.

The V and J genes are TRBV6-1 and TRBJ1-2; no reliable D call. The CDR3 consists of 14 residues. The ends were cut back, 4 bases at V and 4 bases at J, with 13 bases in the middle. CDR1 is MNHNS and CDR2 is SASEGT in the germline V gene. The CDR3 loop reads CASSAPVGSYGYTF. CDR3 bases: TGTGCCAGCAGTGCCCCCGTTGGGAGCTATGGCTACACCTTC.

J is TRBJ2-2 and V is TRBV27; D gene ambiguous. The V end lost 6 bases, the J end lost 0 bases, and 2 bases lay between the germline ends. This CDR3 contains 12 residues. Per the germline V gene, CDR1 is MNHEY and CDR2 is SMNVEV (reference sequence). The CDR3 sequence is CASSANTGELFF. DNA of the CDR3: TGTGCCAGCAGCGCGAACACCGGGGAGCTGTTTTTT.

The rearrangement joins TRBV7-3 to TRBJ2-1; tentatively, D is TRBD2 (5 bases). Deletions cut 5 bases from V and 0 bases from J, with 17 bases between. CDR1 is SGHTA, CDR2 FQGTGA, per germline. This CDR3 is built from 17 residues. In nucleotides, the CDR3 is TGTGCCAGCAGCGGACGAGGTAGCGCCCCCTCCTACAATGAGCAGTTCTTC. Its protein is CASSGRGSAPSYNEQFF.

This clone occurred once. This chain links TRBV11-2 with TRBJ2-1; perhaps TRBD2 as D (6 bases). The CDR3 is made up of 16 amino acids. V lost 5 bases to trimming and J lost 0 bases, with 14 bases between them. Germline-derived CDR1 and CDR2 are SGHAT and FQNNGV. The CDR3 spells CASSPILADSYNEQFF. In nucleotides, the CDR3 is TGTGCCAGCAGCCCCATATTAGCGGACTCCTACAATGAGCAGTTCTTC. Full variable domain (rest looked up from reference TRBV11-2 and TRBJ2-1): EAGVAQSPRYKIIEKRQSVAFWCNPISGHATLYWYQQILGQGPKLLIQFQNNGVVDDSQLPKDRFSAERLKGVDSTLKIQPAKLEDSAVYLCASSPILADSYNEQFFGPGTRLTVL.

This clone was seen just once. The CDR3 is CASSLVSAGITDTQYF. CDR3 nucleotide sequence: TGTGCCAGCAGCTTGGTTTCAGCGGGGATCACAGATACGCAGTATTTT. V gene TRBV5-4 combines with J gene TRBJ2-3, with 7 bases lining up with TRBD2. The CDR3 consists of 16 residues. V shed 0 bases and J 2 bases; nucleotides not matched to a gene: 6. CDR1 and CDR2 from the germline V gene are SGHNT and YYREEE (reference sequence).

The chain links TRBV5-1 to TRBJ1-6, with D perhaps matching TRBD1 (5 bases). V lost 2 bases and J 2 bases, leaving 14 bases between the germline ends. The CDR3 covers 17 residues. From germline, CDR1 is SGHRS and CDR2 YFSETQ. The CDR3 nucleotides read TGCGCCAGCAGCTTAGCGGGACTCTATACCTATAATTCACCCCTCCACTTT. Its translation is CASSLAGLYTYNSPLHF.

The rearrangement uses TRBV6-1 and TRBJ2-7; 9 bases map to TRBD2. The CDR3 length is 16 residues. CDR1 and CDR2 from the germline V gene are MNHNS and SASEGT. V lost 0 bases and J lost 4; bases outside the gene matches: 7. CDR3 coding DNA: TGTGCCAGCAGTGAAGCTGTGGGGCTAGCGGGGTACGAGCAGTACTTC. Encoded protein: CASSEAVGLAGYEQYF.

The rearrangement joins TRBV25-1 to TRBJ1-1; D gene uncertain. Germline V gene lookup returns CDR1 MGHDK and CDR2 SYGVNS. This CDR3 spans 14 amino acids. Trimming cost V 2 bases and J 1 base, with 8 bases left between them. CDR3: CASSELYGNTEAFF. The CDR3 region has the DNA TGTGCCAGCAGTGAACTCTACGGGAACACTGAAGCTTTCTTT.

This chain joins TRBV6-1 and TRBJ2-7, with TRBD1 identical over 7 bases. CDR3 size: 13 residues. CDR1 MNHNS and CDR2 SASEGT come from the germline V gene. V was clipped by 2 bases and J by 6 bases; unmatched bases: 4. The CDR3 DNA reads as TGTGCCAGCAGTGAATGGAGGACAGGCGAGCAGTACTTC. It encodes CASSEWRTGEQYF.

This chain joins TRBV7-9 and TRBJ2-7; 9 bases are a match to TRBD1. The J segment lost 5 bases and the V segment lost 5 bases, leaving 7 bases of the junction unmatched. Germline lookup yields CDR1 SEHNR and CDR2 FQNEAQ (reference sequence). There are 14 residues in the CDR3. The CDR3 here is CASSPGQGLHEQYF. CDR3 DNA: TGTGCCAGCAGCCCCGGACAGGGGCTCCACGAGCAGTACTTC.

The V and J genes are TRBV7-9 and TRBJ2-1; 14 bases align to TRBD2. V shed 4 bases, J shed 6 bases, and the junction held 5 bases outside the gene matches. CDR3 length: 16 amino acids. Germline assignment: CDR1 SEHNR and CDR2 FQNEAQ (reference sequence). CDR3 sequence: CASSSRLAGGSNEQFF. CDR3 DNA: TGTGCCAGCAGCTCGAGACTAGCGGGAGGGAGCAATGAGCAGTTCTTC.

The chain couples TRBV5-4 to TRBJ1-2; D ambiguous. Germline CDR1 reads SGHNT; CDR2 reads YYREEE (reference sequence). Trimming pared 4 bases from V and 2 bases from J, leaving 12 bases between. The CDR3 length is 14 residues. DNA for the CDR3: TGTGCCAGCAGCGCCTTCGGGGTAAACTATGGCTACACCTTC. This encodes CASSAFGVNYGYTF.

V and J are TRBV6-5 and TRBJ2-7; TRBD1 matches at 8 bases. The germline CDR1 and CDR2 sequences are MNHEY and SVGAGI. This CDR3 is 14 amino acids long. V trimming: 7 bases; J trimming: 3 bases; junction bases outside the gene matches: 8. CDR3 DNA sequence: TGTGCCAGCACCAGGACAGGGAACATCTACGAGCAGTACTTC. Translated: CASTRTGNIYEQYF.

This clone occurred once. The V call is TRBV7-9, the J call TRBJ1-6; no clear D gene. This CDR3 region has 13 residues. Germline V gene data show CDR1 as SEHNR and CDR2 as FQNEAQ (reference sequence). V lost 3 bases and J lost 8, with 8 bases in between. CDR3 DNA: TGTGCCAGCAGCTTGCGTCCCTATTCACCCCTCCACTTT. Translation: CASSLRPYSPLHF.

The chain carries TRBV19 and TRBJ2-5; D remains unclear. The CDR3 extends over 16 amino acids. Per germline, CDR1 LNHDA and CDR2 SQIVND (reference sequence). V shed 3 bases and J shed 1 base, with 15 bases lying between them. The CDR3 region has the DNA TGTGCCAGTAGTATTTCATCCACGAGATCCCAAGAGACCCAGTACTTC. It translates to CASSISSTRSQETQYF.

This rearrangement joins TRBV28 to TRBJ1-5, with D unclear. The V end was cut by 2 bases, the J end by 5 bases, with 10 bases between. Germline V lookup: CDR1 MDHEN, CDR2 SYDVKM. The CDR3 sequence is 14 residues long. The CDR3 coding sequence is TGTGCCAGCAGTTTAGCTTGGGGAGATCAGCCCCAGCATTTT. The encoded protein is CASSLAWGDQPQHF.

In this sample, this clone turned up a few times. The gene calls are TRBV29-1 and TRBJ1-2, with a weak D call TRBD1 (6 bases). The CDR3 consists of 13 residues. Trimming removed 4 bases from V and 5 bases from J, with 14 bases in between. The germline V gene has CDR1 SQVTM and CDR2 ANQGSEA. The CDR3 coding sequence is TGCAGCGTTGGGCGAGGAACAGGGTATGGCTACACCTTC. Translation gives CSVGRGTGYGYTF.

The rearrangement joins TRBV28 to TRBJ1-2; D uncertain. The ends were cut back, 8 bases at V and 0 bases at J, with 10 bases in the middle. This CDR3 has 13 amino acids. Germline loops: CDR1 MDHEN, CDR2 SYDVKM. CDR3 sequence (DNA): TGTGCCAGCCGTGGACTGACTAACTATGGCTACACCTTC. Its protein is CASRGLTNYGYTF.

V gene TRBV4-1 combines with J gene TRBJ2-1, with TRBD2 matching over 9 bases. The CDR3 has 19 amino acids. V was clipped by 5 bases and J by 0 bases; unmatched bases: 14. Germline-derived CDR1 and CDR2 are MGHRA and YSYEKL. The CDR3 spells CASSGLSGGTESSYNEQFF. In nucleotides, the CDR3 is TGCGCCAGCAGCGGACTAAGCGGGGGGACTGAGAGCTCCTACAATGAGCAGTTCTTC.

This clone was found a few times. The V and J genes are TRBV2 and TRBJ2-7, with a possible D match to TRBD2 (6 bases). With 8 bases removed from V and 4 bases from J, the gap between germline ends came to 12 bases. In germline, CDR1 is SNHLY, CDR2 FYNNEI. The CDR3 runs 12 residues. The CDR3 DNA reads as TGTGCCAGCTGGCGGGGTATGTACGAGCAGTACTTC. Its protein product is CASWRGMYEQYF.

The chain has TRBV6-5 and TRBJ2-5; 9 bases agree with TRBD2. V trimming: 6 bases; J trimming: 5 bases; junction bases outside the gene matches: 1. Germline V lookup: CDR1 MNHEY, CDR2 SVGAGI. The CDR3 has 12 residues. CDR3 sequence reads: CASRGLAETQYF. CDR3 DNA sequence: TGTGCCAGCAGGGGACTAGCCGAGACCCAGTACTTC.

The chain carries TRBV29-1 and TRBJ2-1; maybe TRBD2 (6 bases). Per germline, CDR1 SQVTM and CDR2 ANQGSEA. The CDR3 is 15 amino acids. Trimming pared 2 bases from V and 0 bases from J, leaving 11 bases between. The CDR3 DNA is TGCAGCGTTGAACGGGAGTCCCCCTCCTACAATGAGCAGTTCTTC. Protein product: CSVERESPSYNEQFF.

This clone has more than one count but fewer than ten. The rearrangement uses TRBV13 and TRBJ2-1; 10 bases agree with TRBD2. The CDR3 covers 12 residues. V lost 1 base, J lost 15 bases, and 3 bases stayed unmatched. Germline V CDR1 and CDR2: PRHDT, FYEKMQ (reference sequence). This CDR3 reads CASSLERGGLFF. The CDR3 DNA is TGTGCCAGCAGCTTAGAGCGGGGGGGCTTGTTCTTC.

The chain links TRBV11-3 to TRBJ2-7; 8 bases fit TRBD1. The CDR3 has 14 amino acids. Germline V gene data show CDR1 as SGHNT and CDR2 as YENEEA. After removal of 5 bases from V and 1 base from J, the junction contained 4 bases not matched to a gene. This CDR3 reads CASSRGDRSYEQYF. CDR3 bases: TGTGCCAGCAGCCGCGGGGACAGGTCCTACGAGCAGTACTTC.

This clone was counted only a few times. The CDR3 region has the DNA TGTGCCAGCAGCCCTCAGGACAGGACAACTGAAGCTTTCTTT. Residues: CASSPQDRTTEAFF. The chain couples TRBV5-6 to TRBJ1-1; TRBD1 matches at 7 bases. V lost 4 bases to trimming and J lost 5 bases; unmatched junction nucleotides: 8. The CDR3 loop spans 14 amino acids. The germline CDR1 and CDR2 sequences are SGHDT and YYEEEE.

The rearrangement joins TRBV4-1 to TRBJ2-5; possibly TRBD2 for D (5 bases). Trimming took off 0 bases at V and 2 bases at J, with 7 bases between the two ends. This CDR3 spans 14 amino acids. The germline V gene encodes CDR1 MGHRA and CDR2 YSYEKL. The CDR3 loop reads CASSQEPGQETQYF. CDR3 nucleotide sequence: TGCGCCAGCAGCCAAGAGCCGGGGCAAGAGACCCAGTACTTC.

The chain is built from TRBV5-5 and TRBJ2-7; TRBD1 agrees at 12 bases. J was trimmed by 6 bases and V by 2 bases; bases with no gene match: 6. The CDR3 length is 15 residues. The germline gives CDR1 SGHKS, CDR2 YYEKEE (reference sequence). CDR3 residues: CASSFMGTGGVEQYF. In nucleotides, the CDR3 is TGTGCCAGCAGCTTTATGGGGACAGGGGGCGTCGAGCAGTACTTC.

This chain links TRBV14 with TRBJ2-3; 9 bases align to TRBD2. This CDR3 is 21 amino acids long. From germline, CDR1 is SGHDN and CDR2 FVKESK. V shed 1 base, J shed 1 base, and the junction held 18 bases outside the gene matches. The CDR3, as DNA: TGTGCCAGCAGCCAAGTATCCGTACTAGCGGGTCCCTATAGGGGCACAGATACGCAGTATTTT. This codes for CASSQVSVLAGPYRGTDTQYF.

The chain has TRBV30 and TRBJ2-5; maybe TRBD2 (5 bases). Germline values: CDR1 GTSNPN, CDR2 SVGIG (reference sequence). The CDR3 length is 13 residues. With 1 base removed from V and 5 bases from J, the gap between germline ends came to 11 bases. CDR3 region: CAWSGSSRETQYF. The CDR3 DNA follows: TGTGCCTGGAGTGGGTCTAGCCGGGAGACCCAGTACTTC.